This TCR beta chain derives from a study of blood T cell repertoires in COVID-19 (dated by TCRdb to the early 2020s). Turning to the overall study: Samples covering the acute and convalescent phases of COVID-19 were provided by collaborators in the United States, Italy and Spain. The material from the prospective study consisted of cDNA or gDNA derived from T cells, B-cell-depleted T cells, or PBMCs. Subjects who had been exposed to COVID-19, were actively infected with it, or had recovered from it provided the deeply sampled blood TCRbeta repertoires that made up the dataset. The repertoires were released in a freely available public database meant as a resource for research on the immune response to SARS-CoV-2. The samples were drawn from two sources: the first 160 participants of the ongoing ImmuneRACE study, and 950 to 1,500 subjects contributed by 6 global collaborators. Sample metadata almost always included a de-identified subject ID, COVID-19 status, age in years and sex. Where available, HLA class I and class II types were obtained from metadata supplied by the sample provider rather than from assay-based typing. Study-level results and caveats: The quantity of clinical and demographic metadata differed by source and by participant and was supplied without curation.

At the junction V is shortened by 4 bases and J by 0 bases, with 9 bases in between. From the cysteine up to the phenylalanine, the CDR3 has a length of 14 residues. CDR3 DNA only is kept here, 42 bases in frame from base 1. CDR1 and CDR2 are drawn from the germline V gene: SGHRS, YFSETQ. This clone has at least ten counts. Its antigen specificity is not known. Within one base of it there is no much larger clone, and no base qualities were kept. Another Seattle source contributed samples from volunteer blood donors who had recovered from COVID-19. Whole blood was collected in K2EDTA tubes by collaborating institutions according to the institutions' own protocols. Collaborator samples were shipped for TCRbeta analysis as frozen whole blood, isolated PBMCs, or DNA extracted from either sample type. TCRbeta CDR3 regions were amplified from genomic DNA using the immunoSEQ Assay, a bias-controlled multiplex PCR. Under the source paper's analysis protocol: Nucleated cell counts per sample were estimated from amplification of reference gene primers within the assay. To quantify the absolute abundance of each unique TCRbeta CDR3 rearrangement, sequence reads were collapsed and filtered. For each sample, productive Simpson clonality was calculated as the square root of Simpson's diversity index across productive rearrangements. TCRdb limited this immuneACCESS table to in-frame rearrangements with V and J called. A share of clones is missing; checked studies link under half to unresolved V genes, and the rest is unexplained. Clonal size and the V and J genes are those of that table, whereas D and trimming came from the DNA. The sample table shows some 220,000 clones, and about 86% are seen once. Jointly, the top ten make up around 3.1% of the sample.

This TCR derives from a woman aged 25-40 years who had recovered from COVID-19. The V and J segments used are TRBV5-1 and TRBJ2-3; too little of a D gene remains to name it. Specimen: peripheral blood. CDR3 sequence: CASSPTSSTDTQYF. Read as DNA, the sequence is TGCGCCAGCAGCCCGACATCTAGCACAGATACGCAGTATTTT.